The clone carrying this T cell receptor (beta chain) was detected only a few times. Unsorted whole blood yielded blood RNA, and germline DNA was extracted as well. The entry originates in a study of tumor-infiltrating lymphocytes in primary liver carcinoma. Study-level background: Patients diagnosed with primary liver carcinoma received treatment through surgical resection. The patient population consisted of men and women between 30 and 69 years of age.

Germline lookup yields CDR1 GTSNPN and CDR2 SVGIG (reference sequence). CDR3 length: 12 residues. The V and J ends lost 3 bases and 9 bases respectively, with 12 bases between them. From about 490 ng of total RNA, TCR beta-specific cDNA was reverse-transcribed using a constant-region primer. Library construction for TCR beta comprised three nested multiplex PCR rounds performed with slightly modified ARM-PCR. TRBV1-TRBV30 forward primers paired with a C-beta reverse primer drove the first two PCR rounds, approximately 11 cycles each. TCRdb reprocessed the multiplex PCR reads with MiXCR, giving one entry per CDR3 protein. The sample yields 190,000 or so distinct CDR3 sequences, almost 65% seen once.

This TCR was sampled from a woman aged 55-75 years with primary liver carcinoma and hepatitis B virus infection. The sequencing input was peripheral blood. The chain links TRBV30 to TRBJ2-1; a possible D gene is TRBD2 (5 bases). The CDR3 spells CAWSGIPREQFF. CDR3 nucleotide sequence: TGTGCCTGGAGCGGGATCCCCCGTGAGCAGTTCTTC.